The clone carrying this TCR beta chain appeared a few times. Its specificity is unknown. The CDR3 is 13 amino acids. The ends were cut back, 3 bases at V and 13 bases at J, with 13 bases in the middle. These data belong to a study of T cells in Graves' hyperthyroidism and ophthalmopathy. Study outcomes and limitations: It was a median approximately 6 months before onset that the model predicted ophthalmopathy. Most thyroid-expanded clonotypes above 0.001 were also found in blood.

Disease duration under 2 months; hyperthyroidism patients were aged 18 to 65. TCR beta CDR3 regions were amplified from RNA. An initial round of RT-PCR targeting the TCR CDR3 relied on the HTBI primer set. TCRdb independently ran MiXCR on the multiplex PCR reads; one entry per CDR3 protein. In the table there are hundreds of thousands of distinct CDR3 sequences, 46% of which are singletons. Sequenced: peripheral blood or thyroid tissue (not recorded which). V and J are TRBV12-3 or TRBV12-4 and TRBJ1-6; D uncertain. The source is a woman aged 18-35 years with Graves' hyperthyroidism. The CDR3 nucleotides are TGTGCCAGCAGTTTCTTGGAGGCAAACCCCCTCCACTTT. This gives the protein CASSFLEANPLHF.